This entry concerns a single T cell receptor beta chain. As processed by the authors: Reference gene primer amplification gave estimated nucleated cell counts. Generated by immunoSEQ multiplex PCR, the TCRdb table keeps only in-frame clones and is missing some. The V and J calls and clone size were taken over from that table, and D and trimming were inferred from the DNA. Here the sample spans under 50,000 clones, 88% being singletons. The data originate from a study of blood T cell repertoires in COVID-19. About the research overall: Italy, Spain and the United States were the sources of the convalescent and acute COVID-19 samples. The analysed material was cDNA or gDNA that came from T cells, B-cell-depleted T cells, or PBMCs.

The origin of this receptor is a middle-aged man with active COVID-19. The sequenced material came from peripheral blood.

The CDR3 bases are TGTGCCACCAGCAGCCCTCTGCTCGGGGGAAGCGAAGCTTTCTTT. Translating gives CATSSPLLGGSEAFF. The V and J genes are TRBV15 and TRBJ1-1; D might be TRBD1 (5 bases). Germline CDR1 reads LNHNV; CDR2 reads YYDKDF (reference sequence). Trimming cost V 3 bases and J 8 bases, with 19 bases left between them. The CDR3 loop spans 15 amino acids.